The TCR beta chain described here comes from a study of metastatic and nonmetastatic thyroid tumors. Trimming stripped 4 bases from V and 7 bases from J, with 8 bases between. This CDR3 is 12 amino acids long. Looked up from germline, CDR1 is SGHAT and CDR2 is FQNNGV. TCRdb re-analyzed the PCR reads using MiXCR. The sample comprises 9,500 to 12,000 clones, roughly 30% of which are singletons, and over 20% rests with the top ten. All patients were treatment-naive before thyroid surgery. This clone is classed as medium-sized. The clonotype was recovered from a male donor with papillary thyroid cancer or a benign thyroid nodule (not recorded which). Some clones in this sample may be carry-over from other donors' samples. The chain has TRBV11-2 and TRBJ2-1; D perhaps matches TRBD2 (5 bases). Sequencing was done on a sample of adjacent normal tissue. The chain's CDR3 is CASSWTGNEQFF. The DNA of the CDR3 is TGTGCCAGCAGCTGGACGGGGAATGAGCAGTTCTTC.